This T cell receptor (beta chain) was captured in a study of T cell changes during pregnancy in multiple sclerosis. Trimming took 7 bases from V and 4 from J, leaving 17 bases between them. This CDR3 spans 15 amino acids. Germline V gene data show CDR1 as MNHEY and CDR2 as SVGAGI. Clones were read by immunoSEQ multiplex PCR, and TCRdb kept only the in-frame ones, dropping some. The repertoire holds about 40,000 clones, with about 92% as singletons. The TCR was taken from a female donor with multiple sclerosis, enrolled in a pregnancy study. Sequencing used CD8+ T cells from peripheral blood mononuclear cells, obtained in the first trimester of pregnancy. The chain has TRBV6-5 and TRBJ2-1, with D possibly matching TRBD1 (5 bases). CDR3 sequence reads: CASNHGQGGYNEQFF. The CDR3, as DNA: TGTGCCAGCAATCATGGGCAGGGTGGTTACAATGAGCAGTTCTTC.